A selection of T cell receptor beta chains follows, all from one sample in a study of cytomegalovirus exposure and HLA in healthy donors. Sequencing used immunoSEQ multiplex PCR; TCRdb keeps in-frame clones, though not all of them. The data contain about 220,000 clones, 85% to 90% of them singletons. Sequenced: PBMCs. The source is a woman aged 18-35 years in good health and CMV-seronegative. Each CDR3 is given with its conserved first and last residue. The order of the fields is V gene, CDR3 protein.

V gene: TRBV10-2
CDR3 protein: CASSSRTGSGNTIYF

V gene: TRBV4-1
CDR3 protein: CASSQVGGTKADYEQYF

V gene: TRBV7-9
CDR3 protein: CASSPMRGQANEKLFF

V gene: TRBV9
CDR3 protein: CASSGRSGGGSSYEQYF

V gene: TRBV4-3
CDR3 protein: CASSQEWSSGRAGFYNEQFF

V gene: TRBV6-1
CDR3 protein: CASTKEVAGTGELFF

V gene: TRBV6-1
CDR3 protein: CASSEALWSYVGDREQFF

V gene: TRBV10-3
CDR3 protein: CAISEGTWASYEQYF

V gene: TRBV28
CDR3 protein: CASSSVGSGRIYEQYF

V gene: TRBV30
CDR3 protein: CAWDKGGWEKLFF

V gene: TRBV5-1
CDR3 protein: CASSETGVRGYTF

V gene: TRBV11-2
CDR3 protein: CASSIGTGYEQYF

V gene: TRBV5-4
CDR3 protein: CASSPRLAGLLNEQFF

V gene: TRBV28
CDR3 protein: CASSGPPSYEQYF

V gene: TRBV20-1
CDR3 protein: CSAGTSYEQYF

V gene: TRBV25-1
CDR3 protein: CASSETQGAGDTQYF

V gene: TRBV27
CDR3 protein: CASSFRTGGTTEAFF

V gene: TRBV18
CDR3 protein: CASSLSGTTLTGELFF

V gene: TRBV27
CDR3 protein: CASSLSKGTSVTYEQYF

V gene: TRBV7-2
CDR3 protein: CASSLGEVGELFF

V gene: TRBV10-3
CDR3 protein: CATRQGQTGELFF

V gene: TRBV28
CDR3 protein: CASTRDTGANYGYTF

V gene: TRBV4-3
CDR3 protein: CASSQDRGNRGSGGYTF

V gene: TRBV4-1
CDR3 protein: CASSPGQGKYTEAFF

V gene: TRBV7-9
CDR3 protein: CASSLLEGFTGELFF

V gene: TRBV6-5
CDR3 protein: CASSPMVGANQPQHF

V gene: TRBV7-9
CDR3 protein: CASSPRELRTYEQYF

V gene: TRBV27
CDR3 protein: CASRGVLGQASYEQYF

V gene: TRBV28
CDR3 protein: CASSLPGDSNYGYTF